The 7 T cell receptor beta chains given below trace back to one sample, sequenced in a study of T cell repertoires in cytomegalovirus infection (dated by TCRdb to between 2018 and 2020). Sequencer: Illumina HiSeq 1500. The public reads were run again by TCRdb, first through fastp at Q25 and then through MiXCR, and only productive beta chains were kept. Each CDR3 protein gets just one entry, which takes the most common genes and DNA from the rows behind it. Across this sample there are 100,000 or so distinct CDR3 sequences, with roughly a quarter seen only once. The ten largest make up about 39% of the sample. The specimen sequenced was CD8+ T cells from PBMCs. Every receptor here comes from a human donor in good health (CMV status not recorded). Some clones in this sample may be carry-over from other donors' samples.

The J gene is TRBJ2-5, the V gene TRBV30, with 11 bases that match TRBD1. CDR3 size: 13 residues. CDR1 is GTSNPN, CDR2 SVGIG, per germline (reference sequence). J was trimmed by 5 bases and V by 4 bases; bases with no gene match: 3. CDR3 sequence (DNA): TGTGCCTGGATGGGGACAGGGGGTGAGACCCAGTACTTC. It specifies CAWMGTGGETQYF.

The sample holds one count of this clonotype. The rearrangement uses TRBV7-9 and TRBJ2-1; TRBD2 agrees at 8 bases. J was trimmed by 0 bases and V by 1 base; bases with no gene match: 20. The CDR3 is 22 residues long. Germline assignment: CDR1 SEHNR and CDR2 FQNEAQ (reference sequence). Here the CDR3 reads CASSLDGLALAVPRGSYNEQFF. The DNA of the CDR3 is TGTGCCAGCAGCTTAGATGGTCTGGCACTAGCGGTACCTCGGGGCTCCTACAATGAGCAGTTCTTC.

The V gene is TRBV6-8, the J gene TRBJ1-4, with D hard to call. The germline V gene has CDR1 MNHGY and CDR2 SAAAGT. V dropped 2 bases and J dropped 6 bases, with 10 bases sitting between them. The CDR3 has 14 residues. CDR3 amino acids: CASSYAGGYEKLFF. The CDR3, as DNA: TGTGCCAGCAGTTACGCCGGTGGATATGAAAAACTGTTTTTT.

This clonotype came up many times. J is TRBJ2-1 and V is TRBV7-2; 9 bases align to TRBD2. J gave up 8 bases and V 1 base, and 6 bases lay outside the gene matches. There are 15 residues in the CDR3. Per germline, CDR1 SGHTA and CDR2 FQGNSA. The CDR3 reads CASSLDTGLAYEQFF. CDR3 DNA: TGTGCCAGCAGCTTAGACACGGGACTAGCCTATGAGCAGTTCTTC.

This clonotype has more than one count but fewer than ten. This CDR3 is CASTAGQSHTSPTEAFF. CDR3 sequence (DNA): TGTGCCAGCACCGCGGGACAGTCCCATACAAGTCCTACTGAAGCTTTCTTT. This chain links TRBV7-9 with TRBJ1-1; 7 bases align to TRBD1. Germline CDR1 SEHNR, CDR2 FQNEAQ (reference sequence). Losses at the gene ends were 7 bases for V and 5 bases for J; bases not matched to a gene: 19. This CDR3 has 17 amino acids.

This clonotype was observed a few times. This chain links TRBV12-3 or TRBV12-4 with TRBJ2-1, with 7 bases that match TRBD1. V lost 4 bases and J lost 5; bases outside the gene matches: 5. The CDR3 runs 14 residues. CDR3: CASSSRGQNNEQFF. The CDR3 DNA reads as TGTGCCAGCAGTTCAAGGGGGCAAAACAATGAGCAGTTCTTC.

The CDR3 sequence: CASIPQSGEAFF. CDR3 bases: TGTGCCAGCATCCCCCAGAGCGGTGAAGCTTTCTTT. The V gene is TRBV5-4, the J gene TRBJ1-1; D unresolved. This CDR3 spans 12 amino acids. Trimming cost V 6 bases and J 7 bases, with 13 bases left between them. Germline lookup yields CDR1 SGHNT and CDR2 YYREEE (reference sequence).